These T cell receptor beta chains were read from a single sample in a study of control samples from healthy donors and cancer patients. Measured with immunoSEQ multiplex PCR; TCRdb has only the in-frame clones, and not every one. Here the sample spans tens of thousands of clones, 85% to 90% being singletons. The sequenced sample consisted of PBMCs. The receptor source for this set is a woman aged 40-49 years with lung cancer. The CDR3 runs from the conserved cysteine through the conserved F or W. Fields, in order: V gene, J gene, clone size, D gene, CDR3 protein, CDR3 DNA. A D gene is named only where the DNA matches it firmly. The size of a clone is reported for some rows only, either as once, few or many, or as a class for expanded clones.

v_gene: TRBV6-6
j_gene: TRBJ1-6
abundance: -
d_gene: TRBD1
CDR3aa: CASSSSNRGKNSPLHF
CDR3nt: TGTGCCAGCAGTTCTTCTAACAGGGGAAAGAATTCACCCCTCCACTTT

v_gene: TRBV4-2
j_gene: TRBJ2-3
abundance: once
d_gene: -
CDR3aa: CASSQWNVASTDTQYF
CDR3nt: TGTGCCAGCAGCCAATGGAACGTTGCTAGCACAGATACGCAGTATTTT

v_gene: TRBV19
j_gene: TRBJ1-3
abundance: few
d_gene: -
CDR3aa: CASSFPTDHGNTIYF
CDR3nt: TGTGCCAGTAGTTTCCCGACAGACCACGGAAACACCATATATTTT

v_gene: TRBV3-1/TRBV3-2
j_gene: TRBJ2-5
abundance: -
d_gene: TRBD1
CDR3aa: CASSLIQGQGGAQYF
CDR3nt: TGTGCCAGCAGCCTGATACAGGGACAGGGTGGGGCCCAGTACTTC

v_gene: TRBV5-1
j_gene: TRBJ2-3
abundance: once
d_gene: -
CDR3aa: CASSLEDGLLSTDTQYF
CDR3nt: TGCGCCAGCAGCCTTGAGGACGGACTGCTCAGCACAGATACGCAGTATTTT

v_gene: TRBV7-3
j_gene: TRBJ1-6
abundance: -
d_gene: -
CDR3aa: CASSVDGYNSPLHF
CDR3nt: TGTGCCAGCAGCGTCGACGGGTATAATTCACCCCTCCACTTT

v_gene: TRBV7-6
j_gene: TRBJ1-5
abundance: -
d_gene: -
CDR3aa: CASSSPAQHF
CDR3nt: TGTGCCAGCAGCTCCCCAGCCCAGCATTTT

v_gene: TRBV2
j_gene: TRBJ2-1
abundance: -
d_gene: -
CDR3aa: CASSPRSRSYNEQFF
CDR3nt: TGTGCCAGCAGTCCCCGATCCCGTTCCTACAATGAGCAGTTCTTC

v_gene: TRBV28
j_gene: TRBJ2-2
abundance: -
d_gene: -
CDR3aa: CASSLSTLTGELFF
CDR3nt: TGTGCCAGCAGTTTATCGACACTCACCGGGGAGCTGTTTTTT

v_gene: TRBV10-3
j_gene: TRBJ1-2
abundance: -
d_gene: -
CDR3aa: CAISESTSPLYGYTF
CDR3nt: TGTGCCATCAGTGAGTCGACAAGTCCGCTCTATGGCTACACCTTC

v_gene: TRBV23-1
j_gene: TRBJ1-3
abundance: -
d_gene: -
CDR3aa: CASSQRAREGNGNTIYF
CDR3nt: TGCGCCAGCAGTCAAAGGGCCAGGGAAGGAAATGGAAACACCATATATTTT

v_gene: TRBV6-6
j_gene: TRBJ2-3
abundance: -
d_gene: TRBD2
CDR3aa: CASSGRLAGATDTQYF
CDR3nt: TGTGCCAGCAGCGGACGACTAGCGGGGGCCACAGATACGCAGTATTTT

v_gene: TRBV5-1
j_gene: TRBJ2-5
abundance: -
d_gene: TRBD1
CDR3aa: CASRSSTGAETQYF
CDR3nt: TGCGCCAGCAGATCTTCGACAGGGGCGGAGACCCAGTACTTC

v_gene: TRBV9
j_gene: TRBJ2-1
abundance: once
d_gene: -
CDR3aa: CASSVSNREQDEQFF
CDR3nt: TGTGCCAGCAGCGTATCTAACAGGGAGCAGGATGAGCAGTTCTTC